Presented here are 11 T cell receptor beta chains from one specimen sequenced in a study of blood T cell repertoires in COVID-19. Some clones are missing from TCRdb's copy, which holds only in-frame ones; the method was immunoSEQ multiplex PCR. The sample lists 150,000 to 200,000 clones, about 88% occurring once. Input material: peripheral blood. Receptors originate from a human donor in a cohort sampled during active COVID-19.

The chain couples TRBV5-1 to TRBJ2-5; D perhaps matches TRBD1 (6 bases). Germline lookup yields CDR1 SGHRS and CDR2 YFSETQ. This CDR3 is built from 13 residues. V was cut by 8 bases and J by 2 bases, with 13 bases left in between. The CDR3 sequence is CASMRTVQETQYF. The CDR3 bases are TGCGCCAGTATGCGGACAGTTCAAGAGACCCAGTACTTC.

V and J are TRBV4-3 and TRBJ2-7; 7 positions agree with TRBD2. Germline trimming cut 0 bases from V and 3 bases from J; bases unmatched to any gene: 11. This CDR3 spans 17 amino acids. Germline CDR1 is LGHNA and CDR2 is YSLEER. Written as DNA, the CDR3 is TGCGCCAGCAGCCAAGAAGTAGGCCTAGCGGAAAACTACGAGCAGTACTTC. Its protein product is CASSQEVGLAENYEQYF.

The chain uses TRBV29-1 and TRBJ1-1; 7 nucleotides line up with TRBD1. V lost 7 bases and J lost 3; bases outside the gene matches: 2. Germline lookup yields CDR1 SQVTM and CDR2 ANQGSEA. CDR3 length: 11 amino acids. The CDR3 DNA sequence: TGCAGCGCTGACAGGGACACTGAAGCTTTCTTT. It specifies CSADRDTEAFF. Using reference TRBV29-1 and TRBJ1-1 for the parts outside the CDR3, the full variable domain is SAVISQKPSRDICQRGTSLTIQCQVDSQVTMMFWYRQQPGQSLTLIATANQGSEATYESGFVIDKFPISRPNLTFSTLTVSNMSPEDSSIYLCSADRDTEAFFGQGTRLTVV.

The V gene is TRBV28, the J gene TRBJ2-2; 13 nucleotides agree with TRBD2. This CDR3 has 15 residues. The germline V gene encodes CDR1 MDHEN and CDR2 SYDVKM. The junction had 5 bases not matched to a gene; V was cut back by 6 bases and J by 7 bases. The CDR3 loop reads CASRLAGGLGGELFF. CDR3 nucleotide sequence: TGTGCCAGCAGACTAGCGGGAGGGCTCGGCGGGGAGCTGTTTTTT.

The rearrangement uses TRBV2 and TRBJ2-3; TRBD2 matches 12 bases. Germline V gives CDR1 SNHLY, CDR2 FYNNEI. CDR3 length: 14 amino acids. The junction had 2 bases not matched to a gene; V was cut back by 8 bases and J by 2 bases. The CDR3 coding sequence is TGTGCCAGCGCTAGCGGGGGGGCCACAGATACGCAGTATTTT. Protein product: CASASGGATDTQYF.

This chain uses TRBV4-1 with TRBJ2-5, with a possible D match to TRBD1 (7 bases). The CDR3 loop spans 16 amino acids. The ends were cut back, 5 bases at V and 4 bases at J, with 20 bases in the middle. Germline V gene data show CDR1 as MGHRA and CDR2 as YSYEKL. This CDR3 is CASSSGAGGYGETQYF. CDR3 bases: TGCGCCAGCAGCTCGGGGGCAGGGGGTTATGGAGAGACCCAGTACTTC.

This chain connects TRBV7-2 to TRBJ2-7; TRBD1 might be the D (5 bases). This CDR3 contains 13 residues. The germline V gene encodes CDR1 SGHTA and CDR2 FQGNSA. With 4 bases removed from V and 3 bases from J, the gap between germline ends came to 10 bases. CDR3 residues: CASSSGSDYEQYF. The DNA of the CDR3 is TGTGCCAGCAGCTCAGGGTCGGACTACGAGCAGTACTTC.

The V gene is TRBV13, the J gene TRBJ1-6; 8 nucleotides line up with TRBD1. From germline, CDR1 is PRHDT and CDR2 FYEKMQ (reference sequence). Trimming took 6 bases from V and 9 from J; bases not matched to a gene: 19. This CDR3 is 18 amino acids long. The CDR3 protein is CASSNRDRLASTGSPLHF. CDR3 nucleotide sequence: TGTGCCAGCAGTAACCGGGACAGGTTGGCGTCTACGGGTTCACCCCTCCACTTT.

The chain links TRBV18 to TRBJ1-1; no firm D call. CDR1 is KGHSH and CDR2 is LQKENI in the germline V gene. The CDR3 is made up of 12 amino acids. V was cut by 1 base and J by 11 bases, with 11 bases left in between. DNA of the CDR3: TGTGCCAGCTCACCACTCGAGGGTACGGCTTTCTTT. It is translated as CASSPLEGTAFF.

This chain links TRBV2 with TRBJ1-2, with 10 bases lining up with TRBD1. The CDR3 has 16 residues. Germline CDR1 SNHLY, CDR2 FYNNEI. J lost 1 base, V lost 9 bases, and 11 bases had no gene match. The CDR3 DNA follows: TGTGCCAGTAACCGGGACAGGGGTGTCCTTAACTATGGCTACACCTTC. It yields the protein CASNRDRGVLNYGYTF.

V is TRBV4-1 and J is TRBJ2-3, with D unresolved. V was trimmed by 1 base and J by 0 bases, leaving 11 bases between them. The CDR3 runs to 16 residues. CDR1 and CDR2 from the germline V gene are MGHRA and YSYEKL. CDR3 in DNA: TGCGCCAGCAGCCAAGGACATACCACTAGCACAGATACGCAGTATTTT. It translates to CASSQGHTTSTDTQYF.